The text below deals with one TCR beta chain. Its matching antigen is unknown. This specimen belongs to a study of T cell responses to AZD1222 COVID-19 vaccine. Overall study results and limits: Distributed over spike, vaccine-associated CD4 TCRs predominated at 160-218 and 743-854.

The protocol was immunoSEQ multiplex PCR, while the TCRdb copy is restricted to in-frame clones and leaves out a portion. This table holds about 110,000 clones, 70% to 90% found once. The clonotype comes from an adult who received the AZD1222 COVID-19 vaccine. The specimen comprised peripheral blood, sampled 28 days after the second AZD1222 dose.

DNA of the CDR3: TGTGCCAGCAGCTTAAGCCCCCCTCTAGCGGGGAGCACAGATACGCAGTATTTT. This codes for CASSLSPPLAGSTDTQYF. The chain is built from TRBV7-2 and TRBJ2-3; 9 nucleotides agree with TRBD2. J gave up 0 bases and V 2 bases, and 9 bases lay outside the gene matches. Looked up from germline, CDR1 is SGHTA and CDR2 is FQGNSA. CDR3 length: 18 amino acids.